Below, 24 T cell receptor beta chains from the same sample are listed, as sequenced in a study of control samples from healthy donors and cancer patients. The assay was immunoSEQ multiplex PCR, and TCRdb's table has in-frame clones only and misses some. The profile shows about 160,000 clones, 93% of them singletons. Material for sequencing was blood. Source of these receptors: a man younger than 35 in good health.

V is TRBV3-1 (or the pseudogene TRBV3-2) and J is TRBJ2-7; no clear D gene. V gave up 4 bases and J gave up 0 bases, with 10 bases separating them. The CDR3 is made up of 14 amino acids. Germline CDR1 LGHDT, CDR2 YNNKEL (reference sequence). The CDR3 nucleotides are TGTGCCAGCAGCCTCGACACGTTCTCCTACGAGCAGTACTTC. Translating gives CASSLDTFSYEQYF.

This clone was recorded only once. This rearrangement joins TRBV7-9 to TRBJ2-3, with 8 bases that match TRBD2. The ends lost 3 bases at V and 4 bases at J; junction bases unmatched: 6. This CDR3 is built from 15 residues. Germline V gene sequence: CDR1 SEHNR, CDR2 FQNEAQ (reference sequence). CDR3 sequence reads: CASSFRGLESDTQYF. The CDR3 bases are TGTGCCAGCAGCTTTAGGGGACTAGAGTCAGATACGCAGTATTTT.

V is TRBV4-1 and J is TRBJ1-1; TRBD1 is a possible D gene (6 bases). Germline-derived CDR1 and CDR2 are MGHRA and YSYEKL. The ends were cut back, 0 bases at V and 10 bases at J, with 12 bases in the middle. The CDR3 runs 13 residues. CDR3 amino acids: CASSQEGAIGAFF. The CDR3 DNA reads as TGCGCCAGCAGCCAAGAGGGGGCTATTGGAGCTTTCTTT.

The rearrangement uses TRBV2 and TRBJ2-3; no reliable D call. The germline CDR1 and CDR2 sequences are SNHLY and FYNNEI. V was pared by 7 bases and J by 3 bases, with 14 bases between. The CDR3 runs 14 residues. For the CDR3, the DNA is TGTGCCAGCATTGGGTTCACAGAGACAGATACGCAGTATTTT. Its translation is CASIGFTETDTQYF. Full variable domain (rest looked up from reference TRBV2 and TRBJ2-3): EPEVTQTPSHQVTQMGQEVILRCVPISNHLYFYWYRQILGQKVEFLVSFYNNEISEKSEIFDDQFSVERPDGSNFTLKIRSTKLEDSAMYFCASIGFTETDTQYFGPGTRLTVL.

The chain is built from TRBV15 and TRBJ2-2; 14 nucleotides line up with TRBD2. CDR1 is LNHNV and CDR2 is YYDKDF in the germline V gene (reference sequence). Losses at the gene ends were 8 bases for V and 5 bases for J; bases not matched to a gene: 1. The CDR3 runs 14 residues. The CDR3: CATGLAGGTGELFF. CDR3 sequence (DNA): TGTGCCACCGGACTAGCGGGAGGAACCGGGGAGCTGTTTTTT.

The chain carries TRBV28 and TRBJ2-1; TRBD1 is a possible D gene (5 bases). The germline CDR1 and CDR2 sequences are MDHEN and SYDVKM. V was pared by 7 bases and J by 15 bases, with 19 bases between. The CDR3 runs 12 residues. CDR3 DNA sequence: TGTGCCAGCACGAACGTTCAGGGAAGAGGGTTCTTC. This codes for CASTNVQGRGFF.

The V call is TRBV18, the J call TRBJ1-5; D is unclear. The CDR3 totals 15 residues. The germline V gene encodes CDR1 KGHSH and CDR2 LQKENI. Deletions cut 3 bases from V and 6 bases from J, with 15 bases between. The CDR3 protein is CASSPNDGSGQPQHF. CDR3 sequence (DNA): TGTGCCAGCTCACCGAACGACGGCTCGGGTCAGCCCCAGCATTTT.

This clone was recorded only once. In DNA, the CDR3 is TGTGCCAGCAGTTTTGTGGTGGCGGGACAGGGAGTGTTTCAGAACACTGAAGCTTTCTTT. Residues: CASSFVVAGQGVFQNTEAFF. The V gene is TRBV28, the J gene TRBJ1-1; TRBD1 aligns across 9 bases. The CDR3 contains 20 residues. Germline CDR1 reads MDHEN; CDR2 reads SYDVKM. The trim removed 3 bases at V and 1 base at J, leaving 18 bases unmatched.

This clone was observed a single time. The J gene is TRBJ2-7, the V gene TRBV25-1; D perhaps matches TRBD1 (6 bases). Germline assignment: CDR1 MGHDK and CDR2 SYGVNS. The length of the CDR3 is 15 residues. V was clipped by 7 bases and J by 5 bases, with 21 bases between them. DNA for the CDR3: TGTGCCAGCACCCCCTGGGGGCCCGGAGGAGACGAGCAGTACTTC. This gives the protein CASTPWGPGGDEQYF.

The genes are TRBV20-1 and TRBJ2-7; no definite D call. This CDR3 is built from 11 residues. The germline CDR1 and CDR2 sequences are DFQATT and SNEGSKA (reference sequence). Trimming removed 5 bases at V and 9 bases at J, with 14 bases between. The CDR3 nucleotides are TGCAGTGCTGAGGTGTACCCGGTGCAGTACTTC. Translation: CSAEVYPVQYF.

The chain combines TRBV28 with TRBJ2-3, with 10 bases matching TRBD1. Per the germline V gene, CDR1 is MDHEN and CDR2 is SYDVKM. With V trimmed by 2 bases and J by 6 bases, 5 bases remained unmatched. The CDR3 consists of 15 residues. For the CDR3, the DNA is TGTGCCAGCAGTTTAGCGGGACAGGGGACCGATACGCAGTATTTT. Translating gives CASSLAGQGTDTQYF.

V gene TRBV12-3 or TRBV12-4 combines with J gene TRBJ2-1; 7 positions agree with TRBD2. The length of the CDR3 is 12 residues. V shed 1 base, J shed 10 bases, and the junction held 1 base outside the gene matches. The CDR3 coding sequence is TGTGCCAGCAGTTTAGTCGGGGGGGAGCAGTTCTTC. The encoded protein is CASSLVGGEQFF.

The chain uses TRBV19 and TRBJ2-7; weak D call: TRBD1 (5 bases). V was pared by 3 bases and J by 3 bases, with 6 bases between. Germline lookup yields CDR1 LNHDA and CDR2 SQIVND (reference sequence). The CDR3 spans 12 residues. The CDR3 here is CASSIDSYEQYF. The CDR3 DNA sequence: TGTGCCAGTAGTATCGACAGCTACGAGCAGTACTTC.

The chain is built from TRBV28 and TRBJ2-2; D is unclear. Germline V gene data show CDR1 as MDHEN and CDR2 as SYDVKM. This CDR3 has 11 residues. Deletions cut 7 bases from V and 4 bases from J, with 4 bases between. The CDR3 sequence is CASKSTGELFF. The CDR3 DNA follows: TGTGCCAGCAAGTCCACCGGGGAGCTGTTTTTT.

This chain joins TRBV18 and TRBJ2-5; 10 positions agree with TRBD1. The CDR3 has 13 residues. V shed 5 bases and J 5 bases; nucleotides not matched to a gene: 2. Germline CDR1 KGHSH, CDR2 LQKENI. CDR3 in amino acids: CASSGTGDETQYF. DNA of the CDR3: TGTGCCAGCTCAGGGACAGGGGATGAGACCCAGTACTTC.

The chain joins TRBV6-2 or TRBV6-3 to TRBJ2-5; 9 nucleotides align to TRBD2. The CDR3 length is 15 residues. V shed 6 bases, J shed 7 bases, and the junction held 12 bases outside the gene matches. Per the germline V gene, CDR1 is MNHEY and CDR2 is SVGEGT. This chain's CDR3 is CASSGQVAGEGTQYF. The CDR3 nucleotides are TGTGCCAGCAGCGGACAGGTAGCGGGAGAGGGGACCCAGTACTTC.

The genes are TRBV19 and TRBJ2-3; the match to TRBD2 covers 10 bases. CDR1 is LNHDA, CDR2 SQIVND, per germline (reference sequence). V lost 7 bases to trimming and J lost 2 bases; unmatched junction nucleotides: 3. The length of the CDR3 is 14 residues. This chain's CDR3 is CASKTSGNTDTQYF. CDR3 DNA: TGTGCCAGTAAAACTAGCGGGAACACAGATACGCAGTATTTT.

CDR3 sequence: CARSFEAGLNEKLFF. The CDR3, as DNA: TGTGCCAGAAGCTTTGAGGCAGGCCTTAATGAAAAACTGTTTTTT. V usage is TRBV5-3 and J usage is TRBJ1-4, with D hard to call. TRBV5-3 is filed as an ORF, its function uncertain. V was shortened by 2 bases and J by 4 bases, with 12 bases between the two germline ends. The CDR3 runs 15 residues.

This chain connects TRBV5-1 to TRBJ1-2; no reliable D call. Germline CDR1 reads SGHRS; CDR2 reads YFSETQ. The CDR3 is 15 amino acids. Trimming pared 4 bases from V and 4 bases from J, leaving 17 bases between. Here the CDR3 DNA reads TGCGCCAGCAGCCCTGTGGTTGACCGGACCTATGGCTACACCTTC. Its protein is CASSPVVDRTYGYTF.

This clone was detected only once. The chain recombines TRBV11-1 with TRBJ2-1; D unclear. CDR3 length: 12 amino acids. Trimming removed 4 bases at V and 7 bases at J, with 8 bases between. In germline, CDR1 is SGHAT, CDR2 FQDESV (reference sequence). CDR3 in amino acids: CASSSIWNEQFF. Here the CDR3 DNA reads TGTGCCAGCAGCTCCATTTGGAATGAGCAGTTCTTC.

The chain joins TRBV18 to TRBJ2-5, with 11 bases that match TRBD2. V lost 5 bases to trimming and J lost 5 bases; unmatched junction nucleotides: 4. CDR1 KGHSH and CDR2 LQKENI come from the germline V gene. The CDR3 consists of 14 residues. Here the CDR3 reads CASSTSGGQETQYF. The DNA of the CDR3 is TGTGCCAGCTCAACTAGCGGGGGACAGGAGACCCAGTACTTC.

The chain has TRBV11-3 and TRBJ1-1; unclear D gene. Germline V CDR1 and CDR2: SGHNT, YENEEA. Between the trimmed V and J ends, which lost 2 bases and 3 bases, there was a span of 7 bases. CDR3 length equals 13 residues. Here the CDR3 DNA reads TGTGCCAGCAGCTTATGGGAGGACACTGAAGCTTTCTTT. Protein product: CASSLWEDTEAFF.

The chain joins TRBV18 to TRBJ1-1; no definite D call. Germline V gene data show CDR1 as KGHSH and CDR2 as LQKENI. The CDR3 consists of 13 residues. V shed 6 bases and J shed 1 base, with 9 bases lying between them. The CDR3 reads CASSLQENTEAFF. For the CDR3, the DNA is TGTGCCAGCTCCCTCCAAGAGAACACTGAAGCTTTCTTT. Together with reference TRBV18 and TRBJ1-1, the CDR3 gives the full variable domain: NAGVMQNPRHLVRRRGQEARLRCSPMKGHSHVYWYRQLPEEGLKFMVYLQKENIIDESGMPKERFSAEFPKEGPSILRIQQVVRGDSAAYFCASSLQENTEAFFGQGTRLTVV.

The rearrangement joins TRBV7-2 to TRBJ1-4, with D perhaps matching TRBD1 (5 bases). The V end lost 5 bases, the J end lost 0 bases, and 16 bases lay between the germline ends. The CDR3 spans 17 residues. Germline values: CDR1 SGHTA, CDR2 FQGNSA. The CDR3: CASSAHFGTATNEKLFF. CDR3 coding DNA: TGTGCCAGCAGCGCCCACTTCGGGACTGCAACTAATGAAAAACTGTTTTTT.